These 3 T cell receptor beta chains came from one sample sequenced in a study of shared clonotypes between healthy human individuals (TCRdb year 2020). CD8 naive samples consisted of CD45RO-negative cells that were positively selected for CCR7, yielding a CD45RA+CCR7+ population without TemRA cells. Library construction relied on the immunoSEQ multiplex PCR assay. In TCRdb, the immuneACCESS table is reduced to in-frame sequences with V and J assigned. These tables do not hold every clone; where another copy was compared, an unresolved V gene accounts for under half, and the others remain unexplained. The table for this sample lists under 850,000 clones; about 92% of them were counted only once. The ten largest clones add up to 20% to 30% of the sample. Input material: naive CD8+ T cells sorted from blood. In the paper's terms, the cell subset or site label means: CD45RA+CCR7+. The receptors shown here come from a man aged 25 to 45 in good health.

The rearrangement links TRBV19 to TRBJ1-4; 9 bases fit TRBD1. The CDR3 spans 14 residues. V gave up 6 bases and J gave up 6 bases; unmatched junction bases: 5. The germline V gene has CDR1 LNHDA and CDR2 SQIVND (reference sequence). The CDR3 loop is CASSRQGGHEKLFF. The CDR3 DNA sequence: TGTGCCAGTAGCCGACAGGGGGGGCATGAAAAACTGTTTTTT.

V is TRBV28 and J is TRBJ2-7, with 14 nucleotides matching TRBD2. The CDR3 covers 16 residues. J was trimmed by 5 bases and V by 4 bases; bases with no gene match: 7. In germline, CDR1 is MDHEN, CDR2 SYDVKM. The CDR3 here is CASSWGLAGVRDEQYF. The CDR3 bases are TGTGCCAGCAGTTGGGGACTAGCGGGAGTTAGGGACGAGCAGTACTTC.

The rearrangement joins TRBV10-1 to TRBJ1-4; no reliable D call. This CDR3 has 16 amino acids. Germline loops: CDR1 WNHNN, CDR2 SYGVQD (reference sequence). V lost 2 bases, J lost 0 bases, and 10 bases lay in between. In nucleotides, the CDR3 is TGCGCCAGCAGTGAGAGCCAGGCTGCAACTAATGAAAAACTGTTTTTT. Translated: CASSESQAATNEKLFF.